The rows below give T cell receptor beta chains drawn from one sample of a study of cytomegalovirus exposure and HLA in healthy donors. Produced via immunoSEQ multiplex PCR; TCRdb's table is partial and in-frame only. The sample has some 76,000 clones. Sequencing was carried out using PBMCs. The source of these receptors is a middle-aged man in good health and CMV-seronegative. Both conserved end residues are part of each CDR3. A D gene is named only where the DNA matches it firmly.

TRBJ2-5 TRBD2 14 TRBV7-2 TGTGCCAGCAGCGAAGCGGGAGTAGGAGAGACCCAGTACTTC CASSEAGVGETQYF
TRBJ1-4 - 15 TRBV5-1 TGCGCCAGCTGCGGGGGGAGTGCAACTAATGAAAAACTGTTTTTT CASCGGSATNEKLFF
TRBJ1-6 - 16 TRBV5-1 TGTGCCAGCAGCCTTGGGAGGGACTCCTATAATTCACCCCTCCACTTT CASSLGRDSYNSPLHF
TRBJ1-4 - 14 TRBV7-8 TGTGCCAGCAGCTCGGTGGGGGGTCGGGAAAAACTGTTTTTT CASSSVGGREKLFF
TRBJ1-6 - 13 TRBV30 TGTGCCTTACAGAGCTCCTATAATTCACCCCTCCACTTT CALQSSYNSPLHF
TRBJ2-7 TRBD2 17 TRBV5-6 TGTGCCAGCAGCTCGCTCCTAGGGACTAGCGAGAACTACGAGCAGTACTTC CASSSLLGTSENYEQYF
TRBJ1-2 TRBD1 14 TRBV18 TGTGCCAGCTCACCCGGGACAGGGGGTGATGGCTACACCTTC CASSPGTGGDGYTF
TRBJ1-5 - 14 TRBV19 TGTGCCAGTAGTGCAGGGATGGGCAATCAGCCCCAGCATTTT CASSAGMGNQPQHF
TRBJ2-1 - 14 TRBV6-5 TGTGCCAGCAGTATCCGGGAATCCTACAATGAGCAGTTCTTC CASSIRESYNEQFF
TRBJ1-5 TRBD1 15 TRBV9 TGTGCCAGCAGCTCCGAGACAGGGAGAGGTCAGCCCCAGCATTTT CASSSETGRGQPQHF
TRBJ1-5 TRBD1 15 TRBV5-1 TGCGCCAGCAGCTTGGACGGGACAGGGTCGGGGCCCCAGCATTTT CASSLDGTGSGPQHF
TRBJ2-5 - 14 TRBV5-1 TGCGCCAGCAGCTTGGGTGGAGGACAAGAGACCCAGTACTTC CASSLGGGQETQYF
TRBJ1-2 TRBD1 13 TRBV5-8 TGTGCCAGCAGTACAGGGGACGGGTATGGCTACACCTTC CASSTGDGYGYTF
TRBJ1-5 - 16 TRBV28 TGTGCCAGCAGGACGGCAGGAACCTATAGCAATCAGCCCCAGCATTTT CASRTAGTYSNQPQHF
TRBJ2-7 TRBD1 15 TRBV6-1 TGTGCCAGCAAACCGGGACAGGGGGTTTCCTACGAGCAGTACTTC CASKPGQGVSYEQYF
TRBJ1-3 TRBD1 15 TRBV5-1 TGCGCCAGCAGCGATGGGACAGTATCTGGAAACACCATATATTTT CASSDGTVSGNTIYF
TRBJ2-1 TRBD2 15 TRBV10-1 TGCGCCAGCAGTGCAGGGACTAGCGGTTACAATGAGCAGTTCTTC CASSAGTSGYNEQFF
TRBJ2-2 - 15 TRBV7-2 TGTGCCAGCAGCTTTCCGAACGTCGGCACCGGGGAGCTGTTTTTT CASSFPNVGTGELFF
TRBJ2-7 - 15 TRBV4-1 TGCGCCAGCAGCCAAGAAGGAGTCGGATCCTACGAGCAGTACTTC CASSQEGVGSYEQYF
TRBJ2-1 - 16 TRBV4-1 TGCGCCAGCAGCTTTGGTACAGGGCGACCGGTCGATGAGCAGTTCTTC CASSFGTGRPVDEQFF
TRBJ1-5 TRBD1 15 TRBV30 TGTGCCTGGGGGACAGGTCGAGGGGGCAATCAGCCCCAGCATTTT CAWGTGRGGNQPQHF
TRBJ1-1 - 16 TRBV7-2 TGTGCCAGCAGCCTGACCGGGACGGCGAGCGGGACTGAAGCTTTCTTT CASSLTGTASGTEAFF
TRBJ1-5 - 17 TRBV15 TGTGCCACCAGCAGAGATGGTGGGGAGATTAGCAATCAGCCCCAGCATTTT CATSRDGGEISNQPQHF
TRBJ1-5 - 14 TRBV5-6 TGTGCCAGCAGCTTGTTGGGGGGAGGTCAGCCCCAGCATTTT CASSLLGGGQPQHF